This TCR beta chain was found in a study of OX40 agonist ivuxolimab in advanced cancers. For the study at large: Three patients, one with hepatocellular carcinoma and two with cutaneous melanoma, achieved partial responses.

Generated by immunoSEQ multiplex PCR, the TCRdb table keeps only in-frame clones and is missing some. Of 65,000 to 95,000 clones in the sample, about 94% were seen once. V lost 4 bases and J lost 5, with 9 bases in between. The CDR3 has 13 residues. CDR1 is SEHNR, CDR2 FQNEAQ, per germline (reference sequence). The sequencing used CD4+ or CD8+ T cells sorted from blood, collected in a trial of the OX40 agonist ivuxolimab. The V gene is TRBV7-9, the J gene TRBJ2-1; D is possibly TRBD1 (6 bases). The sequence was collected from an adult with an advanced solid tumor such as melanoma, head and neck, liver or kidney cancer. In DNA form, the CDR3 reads TGTGCCAGCAGCTCGCGACAGGACAATGAGCAGTTCTTC. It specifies CASSSRQDNEQFF. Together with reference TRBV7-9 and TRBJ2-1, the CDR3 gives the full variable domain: DTGVSQNPRHKITKRGQNVTFRCDPISEHNRLYWYRQTLGQGPEFLTYFQNEAQLEKSRLLSDRFSAERPKGSFSTLEIQRTEQGDSAMYLCASSSRQDNEQFFGPGTRLTVL.